This TCR beta chain was retrieved from a study of shared clonotypes between healthy human individuals. Overall study findings and caveats: Sharing across a few donors was seen in 4.5% to 5.5% of naive CD4 clonotypes. Among donors, the sharing of clonotypes was expected to be influenced by sequencing depth.

Details on this clone: Its antigen is still unknown.

The data were produced by immunoSEQ multiplex PCR, yet TCRdb's version contains in-frame clones alone and is incomplete. The sample consists of around 2.3 million clones, around 95% of them appearing once. This CDR3 is 14 amino acids long. Germline V gene sequence: CDR1 PRHDT, CDR2 FYEKMQ (reference sequence). J was trimmed by 6 bases and V by 6 bases; bases with no gene match: 7. This receptor was identified in a man between 18 and 29 years old in good health. Sequencing was done on a sample of naive CD4+ T cells sorted from blood. Subset indicated: CD45RA+ positively selected. The V and J genes are TRBV13 and TRBJ1-4; TRBD1 aligns across 7 bases. Here the CDR3 DNA reads TGTGCCAGCAGACGACAGGGCAAGGATGAAAAACTGTTTTTT. Protein: CASRRQGKDEKLFF.